Listed here are 16 T cell receptor beta chains from one sample, sequenced in a study of blood T cells in healthy people across ages. Sample-barcoded 5' priming and a J-beta primer mix drove a second PCR of about 6 to 12 cycles. One entry per CDR3 protein, called by TCRdb with MiXCR from the 5' RACE reads. The sample lists about 1.5 million distinct CDR3 sequences, around 40% occurring once. Sequenced input: blood. These receptors all stem from a woman under 30 in good health.

Only one count was recorded for this clonotype. The V and J genes are TRBV5-1 and TRBJ2-1, with D unclear. The CDR3 totals 15 residues. Germline loops: CDR1 SGHRS, CDR2 YFSETQ. Between the trimmed V and J ends, which lost 3 bases and 1 base, there was a span of 11 bases. CDR3 in DNA: TGCGCCAGCAGCTGGTGGACGGAGTCCTACAATGAGCAGTTCTTC. Its protein product is CASSWWTESYNEQFF.

The CDR3 sequence: CSAREVHPGADTQYF. Here the CDR3 DNA reads TGCAGTGCTAGAGAAGTCCATCCCGGCGCAGATACGCAGTATTTT. The chain employs TRBV20-1 and TRBJ2-3; the D is unclear. The CDR3 totals 15 residues. CDR1 and CDR2 (germline): DFQATT, SNEGSKA (reference sequence). V lost 0 bases and J lost 4, with 14 bases in between.

This clonotype was found once. This sequence joins TRBV12-3 or TRBV12-4 and TRBJ2-7, with a weak D call TRBD2 (6 bases). CDR3 length: 14 residues. The V end lost 6 bases, the J end lost 0 bases, and 12 bases lay between the germline ends. CDR3 nucleotide sequence: TGTGCCAGCAGCGGAGGGGCTACCTCCTACGAGCAGTACTTC. As protein: CASSGGATSYEQYF.

This clonotype was counted only a few times. The chain combines TRBV3-1 with TRBJ2-1, with D unclear. The CDR3 spans 17 residues. The germline V gene encodes CDR1 LGHDT and CDR2 YNNKEL (reference sequence). V lost 0 bases to trimming and J lost 3 bases, with 15 bases between them. The DNA for the CDR3 is TGTGCCAGCAGCCAAGAACTATCGCTAGACTTCTACAATGAGCAGTTCTTC. Protein sequence: CASSQELSLDFYNEQFF.

This chain links TRBV18 with TRBJ2-7; tentative D call: TRBD1 (6 bases). Looked up from germline, CDR1 is KGHSH and CDR2 is LQKENI. V gave up 5 bases and J gave up 3 bases, with 17 bases separating them. The CDR3 runs to 15 residues. The CDR3: CASSNRDNGNYEQYF. Here the CDR3 DNA reads TGTGCCAGCTCAAACCGGGACAATGGGAACTACGAGCAGTACTTC.

The chain uses TRBV9 and TRBJ2-1; weak D call: TRBD1 (5 bases). The CDR3 consists of 14 residues. Germline V gives CDR1 SGDLS, CDR2 YYNGEE. V lost 0 bases, J lost 3 bases, and 7 bases lay in between. CDR3: CASSVEQVYNEQFF. The CDR3 DNA reads TGTGCCAGCAGCGTAGAACAGGTCTACAATGAGCAGTTCTTC.

The V call is TRBV5-1, the J call TRBJ2-7; 8 nucleotides agree with TRBD1. CDR1 and CDR2 from the germline V gene are SGHRS and YFSETQ. The CDR3 has 13 residues. The V gene end was trimmed by 5 bases and the J gene end by 5 bases; junction bases not matched to a gene: 6. In DNA, the CDR3 is TGCGCCAGCAGGACAGGGGAGTTCCACGAGCAGTACTTC. It codes for CASRTGEFHEQYF.

The sample holds a few counts of this clonotype. V and J are TRBV29-1 and TRBJ2-3, with 13 nucleotides matching TRBD2. The CDR3 consists of 16 residues. The germline V gene encodes CDR1 SQVTM and CDR2 ANQGSEA. V trimming: 5 bases; J trimming: 3 bases; junction bases outside the gene matches: 8. CDR3 sequence: CSVQRTSGSRTDTQYF. The CDR3 DNA is TGCAGCGTTCAAAGGACTAGCGGGAGTCGAACAGATACGCAGTATTTT.

This clonotype came up a few times. The chain joins TRBV28 to TRBJ1-2, with D tentatively TRBD1 (5 bases). The germline V gene has CDR1 MDHEN and CDR2 SYDVKM. The V end lost 2 bases, the J end lost 2 bases, and 12 bases lay between the germline ends. The CDR3 has 15 amino acids. CDR3 DNA sequence: TGTGCCAGCAGTTTAGCAGGGTATCCCAACTATGGCTACACCTTC. Residues: CASSLAGYPNYGYTF.

CDR3 protein: CASDRTPTDTQYF. The CDR3 nucleotides are TGTGCCAGCGACAGGACCCCCACAGATACGCAGTATTTT. The rearrangement joins TRBV2 to TRBJ2-3, with D possibly being TRBD1 (6 bases). Trimming left V 8 bases short and J 2 bases short, with 11 bases between. The CDR3 contains 13 residues. Per the germline V gene, CDR1 is SNHLY and CDR2 is FYNNEI.

The genes are TRBV15 and TRBJ2-5, with 8 bases that match TRBD2. V lost 0 bases to trimming and J lost 5 bases; unmatched junction nucleotides: 5. Germline loops: CDR1 LNHNV, CDR2 YYDKDF (reference sequence). The CDR3 runs to 15 residues. The CDR3 DNA follows: TGTGCCACCAGCAGAGAGGTGGGACTAGTGGAGACCCAGTACTTC. This sequence encodes CATSREVGLVETQYF.

DNA for the CDR3: TGTGCCAGCCTGCTAGCGGGAGTTTCTGAGCAGTACTTC. Its protein product is CASLLAGVSEQYF. The chain has TRBV7-2 and TRBJ2-5, with 10 bases aligning to TRBD2. The CDR3 runs 13 residues. Germline lookup yields CDR1 SGHTA and CDR2 FQGNSA. The V and J ends lost 8 bases and 11 bases, in that order; junction bases with no gene match: 11. Together with reference TRBV7-2 and TRBJ2-5, the CDR3 gives the full variable domain: GAGVSQSPSNKVTEKGKDVELRCDPISGHTALYWYRQSLGQGLEFLIYFQGNSAPDKSGLPSDRFSAERTGGSVSTLTIQRTQQEDSAVYLCASLLAGVSEQYFGPGTRLLVL.

This chain uses TRBV9 with TRBJ1-4, with D tentatively TRBD1 (5 bases). Looked up from germline, CDR1 is SGDLS and CDR2 is YYNGEE. The CDR3 contains 15 residues. With 0 bases removed from V and 3 bases from J, the gap between germline ends came to 9 bases. CDR3 sequence reads: CASSVAWGANEKLFF. CDR3 nucleotide sequence: TGTGCCAGCAGCGTAGCGTGGGGGGCTAATGAAAAACTGTTTTTT.

This clonotype was seen more than once but under ten times. The chain couples TRBV29-1 to TRBJ2-6; 9 nucleotides align to TRBD1. There are 17 residues in the CDR3. V lost 3 bases and J lost 0; bases outside the gene matches: 6. The germline V gene has CDR1 SQVTM and CDR2 ANQGSEA. CDR3 amino acids: CSVDSGQGNSGANVLTF. Here the CDR3 DNA reads TGCAGCGTTGATTCGGGACAGGGCAACTCTGGGGCCAACGTCCTGACTTTC. Complete variable domain (other parts from reference TRBV29-1 and TRBJ2-6): SAVISQKPSRDICQRGTSLTIQCQVDSQVTMMFWYRQQPGQSLTLIATANQGSEATYESGFVIDKFPISRPNLTFSTLTVSNMSPEDSSIYLCSVDSGQGNSGANVLTFGAGSRLTVL.

V and J are TRBV20-1 and TRBJ1-5, with D perhaps matching TRBD1 (6 bases). The CDR3 covers 16 residues. V lost 2 bases to trimming and J lost 4 bases, with 18 bases between them. The germline V gene has CDR1 DFQATT and CDR2 SNEGSKA (reference sequence). The CDR3 DNA reads as TGCAGTGCTAGACGATCAGGACAGCAGAGGAATCAGCCCCAGCATTTT. Its translation: CSARRSGQQRNQPQHF.

The chain employs TRBV2 and TRBJ2-2; D is unresolved. Between the trimmed V and J ends, which lost 6 bases and 7 bases, there was a span of 6 bases. Germline V gene sequence: CDR1 SNHLY, CDR2 FYNNEI. The CDR3 consists of 11 residues. CDR3 nucleotides: TGTGCCAGCAGGCTGAACGGGGAGCTGTTTTTT. Protein product: CASRLNGELFF.